There are a few counts of the clone carrying this T cell receptor beta chain. Its specificity is unknown. Amplified material comprised TCR beta CDR3 regions derived from RNA transcripts. The workflow started with a first-round RT-PCR run with HTBI primers and then moved on to a second-round multiplex PCR. TCRdb analysed the multiplex PCR reads with MiXCR anew, one entry per CDR3 protein. The sample lists hundreds of thousands of distinct CDR3 sequences; roughly 21% were seen once. The data stem from a study of Graves' ophthalmopathy and Graves' hyperthyroidism. Study in general: No treatment had been given when peripheral blood was collected at initial diagnosis. Findings and caveats of the study: A 13-signature model separated ophthalmopathy from stable hyperthyroidism, 87.88% sensitivity, approximately 80% specificity.

CDR3 size: 16 residues. Germline V gene data show CDR1 as SEHNR and CDR2 as FQNEAQ (reference sequence). V gave up 5 bases and J gave up 3 bases; unmatched junction bases: 6. The receptor was derived from a woman aged 18 to 35 with stable Graves' hyperthyroidism. V is TRBV7-9 and J is TRBJ2-3; 12 nucleotides match TRBD2. Sequenced: peripheral blood. This CDR3 reads CASSVLAGGQTDTQYF. CDR3 in DNA: TGTGCCAGCAGCGTCCTAGCGGGAGGGCAAACAGATACGCAGTATTTT. The whole variable domain, remainder taken from reference TRBV7-9 and TRBJ2-3, is DTGVSQNPRHKITKRGQNVTFRCDPISEHNRLYWYRQTLGQGPEFLTYFQNEAQLEKSRLLSDRFSAERPKGSFSTLEIQRTEQGDSAMYLCASSVLAGGQTDTQYFGPGTRLTVL.